These 17 T cell receptor beta chains were sequenced from one sample in a study of T cell responses to AZD1222 COVID-19 vaccine. Sequenced by immunoSEQ multiplex PCR; TCRdb stores in-frame clones only, minus some. This sample has around 92,000 clones, with about 90% found just once. The sample here was peripheral blood, taken on day 0 of AZD1222 vaccination. The receptor set was obtained from an adult in good health.

This chain joins TRBV2 and TRBJ1-5; TRBD1 matches 8 bases. The junction had 8 bases not matched to a gene; V was cut back by 6 bases and J by 7 bases. CDR1 and CDR2 from the germline V gene are SNHLY and FYNNEI. The CDR3 has 14 amino acids. CDR3 coding DNA: TGTGCCAGCAGGGGGACAGGCTGGGGACAGCCCCAGCATTTT. Translated, it gives CASRGTGWGQPQHF.

This chain uses TRBV6-1 with TRBJ2-3; D uncertain. There are 15 residues in the CDR3. Germline assignment: CDR1 MNHNS and CDR2 SASEGT. The germline V and J ends were trimmed by 2 bases and 2 bases, with 11 bases remaining between them. The CDR3 nucleotides read TGTGCCAGCAGTGAACTCGGGCTCGACACAGATACGCAGTATTTT. Its protein product is CASSELGLDTDTQYF.

V is TRBV2 and J is TRBJ1-1; 7 bases fit TRBD1. Looked up from germline, CDR1 is SNHLY and CDR2 is FYNNEI. The V segment lost 7 bases and the J segment 3 bases; nucleotides outside the gene matches: 2. CDR3 length: 12 residues. The CDR3 loop is CASMTGHTEAFF. Written as DNA, the CDR3 is TGTGCCAGCATGACAGGGCACACTGAAGCTTTCTTT.

This chain connects TRBV7-8 to TRBJ1-5; a possible D gene is TRBD1 (6 bases). The V gene lost 5 bases and the J gene lost 2 bases, with 13 bases spanning the gap. CDR1 is SGHVS, CDR2 FQNEAQ, per germline. The CDR3 totals 15 residues. In DNA form, the CDR3 reads TGTGCCAGCAGCACCCTGACAGGAGGCAATCAGCCCCAGCATTTT. Translating gives CASSTLTGGNQPQHF.

In DNA form, the CDR3 reads TGTGCCAGCAGCCTATTGGGGACAGGGAAATCACCCCTCCACTTT. Protein sequence: CASSLLGTGKSPLHF. The genes are TRBV3-1 (or the pseudogene TRBV3-2) and TRBJ1-6; 9 positions match TRBD1. The V segment lost 4 bases and the J segment 10 bases; nucleotides outside the gene matches: 8. Germline V gives CDR1 LGHDT, CDR2 YNNKEL (reference sequence). The CDR3 runs to 15 residues.

In its sample, this clone was seen once. V is TRBV27 and J is TRBJ2-1, with D perhaps being TRBD1 or TRBD2 (5 bases each). Trimming stripped 7 bases from V and 5 bases from J, with 18 bases between. The CDR3 is 15 amino acids. Germline CDR1 MNHEY, CDR2 SMNVEV (reference sequence). The CDR3, as DNA: TGTGCCAGCACGTTGAGGGGCGTGGTGCACAATGAGCAGTTCTTC. Amino acids: CASTLRGVVHNEQFF.

This clone was observed once. V and J are TRBV3-1 (or the pseudogene TRBV3-2) and TRBJ1-1; no definite D call. The V gene's germline CDR1 is LGHDT and CDR2 YNNKEL (reference sequence). The CDR3 covers 13 residues. V was shortened by 2 bases and J by 1 base, with 5 bases between the two germline ends. CDR3 residues: CASSQTTNTEAFF. In nucleotides, the CDR3 is TGTGCCAGCAGCCAAACCACGAACACTGAAGCTTTCTTT.

The rearrangement joins TRBV19 to TRBJ1-5; 7 bases align to TRBD1. The CDR3 sequence is 18 residues long. Trimming took 3 bases from V and 3 from J; bases not matched to a gene: 14. Germline V gene lookup returns CDR1 LNHDA and CDR2 SQIVND (reference sequence). CDR3 region: CASSIRGQSNAINQPQHF. The CDR3 DNA follows: TGTGCCAGTAGTATCAGGGGACAGAGTAATGCTATCAATCAGCCCCAGCATTTT. The variable domain in full, completed from reference TRBV19 and TRBJ1-5, reads DGGITQSPKYLFRKEGQNVTLSCEQNLNHDAMYWYRQDPGQGLRLIYYSQIVNDFQKGDIAEGYSVSREKKESFPLTVTSAQKNPTAFYLCASSIRGQSNAINQPQHFGDGTRLSIL.

V is TRBV29-1 and J is TRBJ1-2; 7 bases match TRBD1. Looked up from germline, CDR1 is SQVTM and CDR2 is ANQGSEA. This CDR3 is 13 amino acids long. V lost 0 bases, J lost 4 bases, and 2 bases stayed unmatched. CDR3 DNA: TGCAGCGTTGAAGATCAGGGGGGCTATGGCTACACCTTC. This codes for CSVEDQGGYGYTF.

J is TRBJ1-1 and V is TRBV11-3; D might be TRBD1 (6 bases). Trimming pared 0 bases from V and 0 bases from J, leaving 8 bases between. In germline, CDR1 is SGHNT, CDR2 YENEEA. This CDR3 spans 15 amino acids. In nucleotides, the CDR3 is TGTGCCAGCAGCTTAGAAGGGGGAATGAACACTGAAGCTTTCTTT. The encoded protein is CASSLEGGMNTEAFF.

The gene calls are TRBV6-1 and TRBJ2-1; possibly TRBD2 for D (6 bases). V was clipped by 0 bases and J by 0 bases, with 6 bases between them. This CDR3 comprises 15 residues. CDR1 is MNHNS and CDR2 is SASEGT in the germline V gene. CDR3 in DNA: TGTGCCAGCAGTGAAGCGGGAGGCTCCTACAATGAGCAGTTCTTC. Encoded protein: CASSEAGGSYNEQFF.

The gene calls are TRBV28 and TRBJ2-1, with 14 bases that match TRBD2. Germline lookup yields CDR1 MDHEN and CDR2 SYDVKM. The CDR3 covers 17 residues. V dropped 6 bases and J dropped 6; count of bases not matched to a gene: 10. Here the CDR3 reads CASSLWPTSGRVNEQFF. The CDR3 DNA follows: TGTGCCAGCAGCCTTTGGCCGACTAGCGGGAGGGTCAATGAGCAGTTCTTC.

The CDR3 DNA follows: TGTGCCTGGAGTGCTTTGGGACTAGCGGAGTACAATGAGCAGTTCTTC. Translating gives CAWSALGLAEYNEQFF. The chain is built from TRBV30 and TRBJ2-1; 11 bases are shared with TRBD2. J gave up 4 bases and V 1 base, and 6 bases lay outside the gene matches. Germline V gene data show CDR1 as GTSNPN and CDR2 as SVGIG (reference sequence). The CDR3 extends over 16 amino acids.

This sequence joins TRBV10-3 and TRBJ1-1; D may be TRBD1 (6 bases). Trimming took off 6 bases at V and 0 bases at J, with 11 bases between the two ends. Germline loops: CDR1 ENHRY, CDR2 SYGVKD. The CDR3 runs 14 residues. In DNA form, the CDR3 reads TGTGCCATCAGATTGACAGGTATGAACACTGAAGCTTTCTTT. It is translated as CAIRLTGMNTEAFF.

This clone was seen once. Written as DNA, the CDR3 is TGTGCCAGCCGGGGGACGCATGTGTACACTGAAGCTTTCTTT. Translating gives CASRGTHVYTEAFF. The V call is TRBV28, the J call TRBJ1-1; the D gene is possibly TRBD1 (5 bases). The CDR3 covers 14 residues. Germline V lookup: CDR1 MDHEN, CDR2 SYDVKM. The germline V and J ends were trimmed by 8 bases and 3 bases, with 16 bases remaining between them.

V is TRBV7-2 and J is TRBJ1-1, with D possibly TRBD1 on 6 matching bases. This CDR3 has 14 residues. The germline V and J ends were trimmed by 5 bases and 5 bases, with 15 bases remaining between them. Per germline, CDR1 SGHTA and CDR2 FQGNSA. The CDR3: CASSGLGGETEAFF. CDR3 coding DNA: TGTGCCAGCAGCGGACTGGGGGGCGAAACTGAAGCTTTCTTT.

The V call is TRBV4-1, the J call TRBJ1-2; tentative D call: TRBD1 (5 bases). V was shortened by 4 bases and J by 7 bases, with 19 bases between the two germline ends. Germline CDR1 is MGHRA and CDR2 is YSYEKL. This CDR3 has 15 amino acids. CDR3: CASSPSGTGEGGYTF. CDR3 DNA: TGCGCCAGCAGCCCCTCCGGGACGGGAGAGGGTGGCTACACCTTC.